This TCR beta chain comes out of a study of blood T cell repertoires in COVID-19. Study summary: T cells, B-cell-depleted T cells, or PBMCs supplied cDNA or gDNA.

CDR1 is SGHTA and CDR2 is FQGNSA in the germline V gene. The CDR3 length is 13 residues. V was clipped by 3 bases and J by 8 bases; unmatched bases: 5. Generated by immunoSEQ multiplex PCR, the TCRdb table keeps only in-frame clones and is missing some. This table has 300,000 to 400,000 clones, 80% to 90% appearing once. This chain joins TRBV7-2 and TRBJ1-2; 8 bases map to TRBD1. The clonotype comes from a woman aged 55-70 years with COVID-19, enrolled during active disease. Source material: peripheral blood. This chain's CDR3 is CASSFSQGAGYTF. The CDR3 DNA is TGTGCCAGCAGCTTTTCCCAGGGGGCGGGCTACACCTTC. Full variable domain (rest looked up from reference TRBV7-2 and TRBJ1-2): GAGVSQSPSNKVTEKGKDVELRCDPISGHTALYWYRQSLGQGLEFLIYFQGNSAPDKSGLPSDRFSAERTGGSVSTLTIQRTQQEDSAVYLCASSFSQGAGYTFGSGTRLTVV.